This T cell receptor beta chain was observed in a study of blood T cells in healthy people across ages (dated by TCRdb to the mid-2010s). Context from the whole study: In model experiments, template switching captured roughly one uniquely barcoded TCR beta cDNA molecule for every two T cells. Two additional independent replicas of 1 million unique cDNA reads from the same blood draw were analyzed for two donors (one aged 18 to 30 and one aged 80 or older). Age-related changes in TCR beta repertoire diversity were measured in the study by deep sequencing normalized with unique cDNA molecular identifiers. The donors were divided into four age groups: young (average around 16 years), middle-aged (about 39), aged (about 60) and long-lived (about 80). To avoid experimental bias, donors of different ages were spread randomly across the sequencing lanes.

The method behind the library was 5' RACE. Sequenced using an Illumina HiSeq 2500. A second PCR of 7 to 11 cycles was performed with a sample-barcoded 5' primer and a J-beta primer mix. A template-switch 5' adaptor carrying 12 random nucleotides introduced a unique molecular identifier onto each TCR beta cDNA molecule. Each sample yielded at least 2.5 million CDR3-containing paired-end reads. First-strand cDNA was synthesized from all RNA with the Mint cDNA synthesis kit, primed by a TRBC-specific oligonucleotide. Following uracil-DNA glycosylase treatment, all cDNA underwent a first 18-cycle PCR with the universal primers M1SS and BC2_uni_R. The published analysis was carried out like this. Each sample was normalized by randomly selecting 1 million high-quality reads, each carrying a distinct molecular identifier. Reads with shared molecular identifiers were discarded instead of being binned into consensus sequences. MiTCR, with a Q25 quality threshold and the strictest error-elimination algorithm, was used for CDR3 identification, clonotype clustering and error correction. Lower-bound total TCR beta diversity was estimated with a nonparametric unseen species model using Euler transformation. The public reads were quality trimmed at Q25 with fastp and then assembled into clones with MiXCR by TCRdb, keeping productive beta chains. All rows with the same CDR3 protein become a single entry with the most common DNA and genes. These V and J calls derive from TCRdb rather than the authors' analysis. The sample yields roughly 640,000 distinct CDR3 sequences; about 30% were counted once. Around 16% of the sample belongs to the ten largest clones.

There are many counts of this clonotype. No cognate antigen has been identified for it. No base-level quality is on record; no much larger clone is a single base apart. The CDR3 runs 13 residues from the cysteine to the phenylalanine. Only the CDR3 region is kept as DNA, spanning 39 bases read in frame from base 1. Trimmed from V: 2 bases; trimmed from J: 6 bases; junction bases lacking a gene match: 3. CDR1 and CDR2, looked up from the germline V gene, are SGHTA and FQGNSA. Findings and caveats that apply to the study as a whole: Because the CMV infection status of the donors was unknown, age-related changes in expanded clonotypes may potentially have been confounded. The long-lived group showed more naive CD4+ T cells, fewer expanded clones and increased TCR diversity than the aged group, suggesting age selection. Bulk unsorted PBMC profiling prevented conclusive comparison of naive and antigen-experienced compartments. Observed TCR beta diversity per million T cells fell roughly linearly with age, and a significant reduction was already apparent by age approximately 41. A strong correlation was found between observed TCR beta diversity and the percentage of naive T cells measured by flow cytometry. Estimates of total diversity based on one million sequenced T cells were considered lower bounds and underestimates.

Systemically healthy Caucasian individuals from Russia, about 38 in total and aged roughly 6 to 95 years, were included as donors. Each donor gave around 9.9 milliliters of peripheral blood, collected into EDTA-treated Vacutainer tubes. Ficoll-Paque density-gradient centrifugation was used to isolate PBMCs, with at least 6 million per sample. Total RNA was extracted from PBMCs with Trizol reagent, with at least 6 micrograms obtained per sample. For every donor, an aliquot of PBMCs went through flow cytometry to measure the percentages of naive CD45RAhigh/CD27high T cells. This clonotype originated in a woman over 75 in good health. Sequencing used blood. The chain employs TRBV7-2 and TRBJ2-7; TRBD2 lines up with 8 middle nucleotides. CDR3 reads: CASSLKRGSEQYF. The DNA sequence is TGTGCCAGCAGCTTAAAGCGGGGGAGCGAGCAGTACTTC.